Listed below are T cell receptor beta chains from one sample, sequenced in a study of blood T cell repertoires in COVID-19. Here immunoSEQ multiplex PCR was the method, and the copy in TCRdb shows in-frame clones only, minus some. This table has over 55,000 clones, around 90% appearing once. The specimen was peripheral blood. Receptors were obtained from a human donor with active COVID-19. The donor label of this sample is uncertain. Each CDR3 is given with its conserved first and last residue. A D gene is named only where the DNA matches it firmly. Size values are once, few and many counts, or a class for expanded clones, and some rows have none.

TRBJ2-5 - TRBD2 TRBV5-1 TGCGCCAGCAGACTAGCGGGGCTGGCTGGGGAGACCCAGTACTTC CASRLAGLAGETQYF
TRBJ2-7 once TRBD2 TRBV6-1 TGTGCCAGCAGTGAAGGGTGGCGGGAGTACGAGCAGTACTTC CASSEGWREYEQYF
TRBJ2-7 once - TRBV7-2 TGTGCCAGCAGCTTAGACCCCGGGGACGAGCAGTACTTC CASSLDPGDEQYF
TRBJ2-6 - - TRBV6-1 TGTGCCAGCAGTGAGGCCATAGCATCTGGGGCCAACGTCCTGACTTTC CASSEAIASGANVLTF
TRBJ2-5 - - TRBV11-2 TGTGCCAGCAGCCCTCGACTTCGAGGGGGAGAGACCCAGTACTTC CASSPRLRGGETQYF
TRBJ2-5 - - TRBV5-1 TGCGCCAGCAGTACAGGACAAGAGACCCAGTACTTC CASSTGQETQYF
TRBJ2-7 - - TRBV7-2 TGTGCCAGCAGTTCTCGGGACACCTACGAGCAGTACTTC CASSSRDTYEQYF
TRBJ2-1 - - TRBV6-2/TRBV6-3 TGTGCCAGCAGTGCCGGGACAACCAATGAGCAGTTCTTC CASSAGTTNEQFF
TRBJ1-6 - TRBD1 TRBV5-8 TGTGCCAGCAGCTATGATGGACAGGGGATGTCACCCCTCCACTTT CASSYDGQGMSPLHF
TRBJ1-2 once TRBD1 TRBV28 TGTGCCAGCGGGGGAAGTGGGGGGAGAAGGGATCGGGACAGCCCATCAGGAGACTATGGCTACACCTTC CASGGSGGRRDRDSPSGDYGYTF
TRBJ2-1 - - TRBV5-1 - CASSILAGGGSSYNEQFF
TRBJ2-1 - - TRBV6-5 TGTGCCAGCAGTTACAGGGGTTACTACAATGAGCAGTTCTTC CASSYRGYYNEQFF
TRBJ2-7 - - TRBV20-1 TGCAGTGCTAGTCCCCGGGGCTACGAGCAGTACTTC CSASPRGYEQYF
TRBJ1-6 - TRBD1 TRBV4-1 TGCGCCAGCAGCCTCCGGGACAGGGATAATTCACCCCTCCACTTT CASSLRDRDNSPLHF
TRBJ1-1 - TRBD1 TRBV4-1 TGCGCCAGCAGCCAATATCAGGGGGCCGTGGGCACTGAAGCTTTCTTT CASSQYQGAVGTEAFF
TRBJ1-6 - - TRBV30 TGTGCCTGGAGTGTAGTCAGGGATTCACCCCTCCACTTT CAWSVVRDSPLHF
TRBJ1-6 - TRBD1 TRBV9 TGTGCCAGCAGCGTAGGGGAACAGGGGGGAAATTCACCCCTCCACTTT CASSVGEQGGNSPLHF
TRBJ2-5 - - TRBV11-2 TGTGCCAGCAGCTTACTTTGGTTGAGGGAGACCCAGTACTTC CASSLLWLRETQYF
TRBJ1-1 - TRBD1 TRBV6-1 TGTGCCAGCAGTGATCCTCCGGGACAGGGAAACACTGAAGCTTTCTTT CASSDPPGQGNTEAFF
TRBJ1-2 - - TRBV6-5 TGTGCCAGCAGTTCCGGACAGTTCTATGGCTACACCTTC CASSSGQFYGYTF